This T cell receptor (beta chain) was documented in a study of neoadjuvant nivolumab and ipilimumab in lung cancer. TCRdb keeps only in-frame clones here, not all; method: immunoSEQ multiplex PCR. In the table there are 25,000 to 35,000 clones, nearly 85% of which are singletons. The germline V gene encodes CDR1 SEHNR and CDR2 FQNEAQ (reference sequence). CDR3 length: 14 amino acids. Trimming removed 3 bases at V and 2 bases at J, with 7 bases between. The count of this clone is one. The TCR comes from an adult with non-small cell lung cancer. The sample here was tumor tissue, taken after neoadjuvant nivolumab, alone or with ipilimumab, at or shortly before surgery. V usage is TRBV7-9 and J usage is TRBJ2-2, with D uncertain. The CDR3 DNA is TGTGCCAGCAGCTTCCAGTTCAACACCGGGGAGCTGTTTTTT. This codes for CASSFQFNTGELFF.